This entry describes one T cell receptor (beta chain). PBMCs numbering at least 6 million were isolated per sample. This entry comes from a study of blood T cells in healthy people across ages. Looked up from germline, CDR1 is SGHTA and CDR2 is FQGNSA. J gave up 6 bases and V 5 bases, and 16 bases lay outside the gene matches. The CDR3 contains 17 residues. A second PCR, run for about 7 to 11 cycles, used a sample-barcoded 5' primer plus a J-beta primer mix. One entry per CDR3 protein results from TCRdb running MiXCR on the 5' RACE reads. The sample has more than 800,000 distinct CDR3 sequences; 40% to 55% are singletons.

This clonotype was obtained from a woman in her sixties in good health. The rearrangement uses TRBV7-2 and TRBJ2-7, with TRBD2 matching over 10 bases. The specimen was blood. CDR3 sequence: CASSLVLGLAGVSEQYF. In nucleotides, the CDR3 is TGTGCCAGCAGCCTAGTCCTGGGGCTAGCGGGAGTTAGCGAGCAGTACTTC.